This TCR beta chain is from a study of early stage breast cancer tumors. About the research overall: Seven to nine ER+/PR+/HER2- tumors were invasive ductal; a few were invasive lobular.

The germline gives CDR1 ENHRY, CDR2 SYGVKD. The junction had 13 bases not matched to a gene; V was cut back by 3 bases and J by 5 bases. This CDR3 is built from 16 residues. Roughly 18-50 mg of tissue was diced for each tumor. This table comes from immunoSEQ multiplex PCR, and its TCRdb copy is limited to in-frame clones, with some not included. This repertoire shows 25,000 to 30,000 clones, about three fifths found once; its top ten account for around 9.1%. This receptor was identified in a person between 50 and 60 years old with breast cancer. The rearrangement uses TRBV10-3 and TRBJ2-7; TRBD2 matches 7 bases. The sequenced material came from breast tumor tissue. CDR3 nucleotides: TGTGCCATCAGTGAAGCCCGCCCAACTAGCGCGAACGAGCAGTACTTC. This encodes CAISEARPTSANEQYF.